Presented here are 2 T cell receptor beta chains from one specimen sequenced in a study of blood T cells in healthy people across ages. PCR was performed a second time for about 7 to 12 cycles using a sample-barcoded 5' primer and a J-beta primer mix. MiXCR was run by TCRdb on the 5' RACE reads, yielding one entry per CDR3 protein. This sample has around 650,000 distinct CDR3 sequences, with approximately 31% found just once. Sequenced input: blood. These receptors all come from an elderly woman in good health.

This clonotype occurred many times. The chain joins TRBV5-5 to TRBJ2-1; D is unresolved. V lost 0 bases and J lost 0, with 10 bases in between. This CDR3 comprises 16 residues. Germline CDR1 reads SGHKS; CDR2 reads YYEKEE (reference sequence). CDR3 nucleotide sequence: TGTGCCAGCAGCTTGGTGGTCCGAAGCTCCTACAATGAGCAGTTCTTC. Translation: CASSLVVRSSYNEQFF.

In its sample, this clonotype was seen a few times. The chain couples TRBV5-6 to TRBJ2-3, with D hard to call. The germline CDR1 and CDR2 sequences are SGHDT and YYEEEE. Trimming took off 8 bases at V and 4 bases at J, with 11 bases between the two ends. The CDR3 extends over 12 amino acids. The CDR3 loop is CASFYGADTQYF. CDR3 sequence (DNA): TGTGCCAGTTTTTATGGAGCAGATACGCAGTATTTT.